The text below deals with one T cell receptor (beta chain). Its antigen remains unknown. Germline-derived CDR1 and CDR2 are LGHNA and YNFKEQ. V was clipped by 2 bases and J by 4 bases, with 17 bases between them. CDR3 length: 16 residues. PCR amplification relied on 60 Vbeta primers (plus 13 Jbeta primers). Sequencing used immunoSEQ multiplex PCR; TCRdb keeps in-frame clones, though not all of them. This sample's table has approximately 76,000 clones. This specimen comes from a study of cytomegalovirus exposure and HLA in healthy donors. Overall study context: The Caucasian-associated ancestry cluster contained more than 75% of the roughly 400 genotyped donors.

Broader study findings: V- and J-gene trimming in TCR beta was tied to a missense DCLRE1C variant by an analysis performed later. Highly shared variants forming one cluster were likely a sequencing artifact.

This chain connects TRBV4-2 to TRBJ2-5; D may be TRBD1 (5 bases). The sequencing input was PBMCs. The clonotype was recovered from a man aged 18-30 years in good health and CMV-seropositive. The DNA for the CDR3 is TGTGCCAGCAGCCAACGGACCACAGGTACCGTAGAGACCCAGTACTTC. It encodes CASSQRTTGTVETQYF.